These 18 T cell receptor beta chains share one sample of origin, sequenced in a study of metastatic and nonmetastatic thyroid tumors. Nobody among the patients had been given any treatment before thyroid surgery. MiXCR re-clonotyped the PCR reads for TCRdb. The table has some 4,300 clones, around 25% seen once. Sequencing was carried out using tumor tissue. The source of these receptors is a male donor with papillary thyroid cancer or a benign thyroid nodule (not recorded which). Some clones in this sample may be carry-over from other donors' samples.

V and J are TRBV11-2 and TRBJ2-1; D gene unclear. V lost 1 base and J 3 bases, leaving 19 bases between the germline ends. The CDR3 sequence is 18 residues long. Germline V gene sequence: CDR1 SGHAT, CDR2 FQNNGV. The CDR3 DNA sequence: TGTGCCAGCAGCTTAGTGGATTGGAACCACACCCTCTACAATGAGCAGTTCTTC. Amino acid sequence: CASSLVDWNHTLYNEQFF.

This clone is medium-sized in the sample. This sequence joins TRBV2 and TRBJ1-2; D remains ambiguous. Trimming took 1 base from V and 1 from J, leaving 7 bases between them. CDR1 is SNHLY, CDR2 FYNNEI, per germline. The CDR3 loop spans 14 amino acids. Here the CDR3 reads CASSEVRLNYGYTF. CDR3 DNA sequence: TGTGCCAGCAGTGAAGTCAGGCTTAACTATGGCTACACCTTC.

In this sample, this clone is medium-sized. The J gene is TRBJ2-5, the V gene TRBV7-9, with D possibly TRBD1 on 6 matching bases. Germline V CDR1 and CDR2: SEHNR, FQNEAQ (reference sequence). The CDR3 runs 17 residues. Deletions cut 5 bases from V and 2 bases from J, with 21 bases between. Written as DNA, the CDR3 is TGTGCCAGCAGCGACTCTGCGACAGGAGAAATACAAGAGACCCAGTACTTC. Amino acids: CASSDSATGEIQETQYF.

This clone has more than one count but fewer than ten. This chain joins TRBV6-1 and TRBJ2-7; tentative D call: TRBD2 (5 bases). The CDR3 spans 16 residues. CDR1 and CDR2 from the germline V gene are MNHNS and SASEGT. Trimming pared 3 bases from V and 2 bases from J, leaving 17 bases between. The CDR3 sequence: CASSDTVRAGAYEQYF. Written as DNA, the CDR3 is TGTGCCAGCAGTGATACGGTCCGGGCGGGTGCCTACGAGCAGTACTTC.

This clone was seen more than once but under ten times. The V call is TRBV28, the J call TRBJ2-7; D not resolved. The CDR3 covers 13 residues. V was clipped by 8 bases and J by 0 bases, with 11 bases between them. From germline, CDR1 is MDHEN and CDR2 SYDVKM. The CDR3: CASETESSYEQYF. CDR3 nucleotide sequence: TGTGCCAGCGAAACTGAAAGCTCCTACGAGCAGTACTTC.

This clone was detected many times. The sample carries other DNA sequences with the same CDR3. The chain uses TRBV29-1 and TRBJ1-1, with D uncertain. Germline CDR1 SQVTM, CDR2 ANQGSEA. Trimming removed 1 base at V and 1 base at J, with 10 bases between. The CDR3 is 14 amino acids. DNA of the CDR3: TGCAGCGTTGAAGGTTCGGCGAGGAACACTGAAGCTTTCTTT. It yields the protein CSVEGSARNTEAFF. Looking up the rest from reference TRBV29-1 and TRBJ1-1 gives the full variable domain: SAVISQKPSRDICQRGTSLTIQCQVDSQVTMMFWYRQQPGQSLTLIATANQGSEATYESGFVIDKFPISRPNLTFSTLTVSNMSPEDSSIYLCSVEGSARNTEAFFGQGTRLTVV.

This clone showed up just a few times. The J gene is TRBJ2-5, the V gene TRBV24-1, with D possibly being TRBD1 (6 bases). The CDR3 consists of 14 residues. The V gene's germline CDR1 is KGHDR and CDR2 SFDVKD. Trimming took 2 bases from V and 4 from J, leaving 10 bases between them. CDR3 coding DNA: TGTGCCACCAGTGATTCGCAGGGGCTAGAGACCCAGTACTTC. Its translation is CATSDSQGLETQYF.

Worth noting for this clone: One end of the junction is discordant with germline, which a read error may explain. The CDR3, as DNA: TGCATCGTTGAAGAGATGGGAGAAAGGAAAGCTTTCTTT. This codes for CIVEEMGERKAFF. The chain recombines TRBV29-1 with TRBJ1-1; D call uncertain. Germline CDR1 reads SQVTM; CDR2 reads ANQGSEA. CDR3 size: 13 residues.

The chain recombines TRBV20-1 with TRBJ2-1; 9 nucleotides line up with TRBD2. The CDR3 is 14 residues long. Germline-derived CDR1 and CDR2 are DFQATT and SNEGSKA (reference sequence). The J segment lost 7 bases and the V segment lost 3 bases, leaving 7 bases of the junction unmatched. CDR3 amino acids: CSARGASGENEQFF. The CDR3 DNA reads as TGCAGTGCTAGGGGGGCTAGCGGGGAGAATGAGCAGTTCTTC.

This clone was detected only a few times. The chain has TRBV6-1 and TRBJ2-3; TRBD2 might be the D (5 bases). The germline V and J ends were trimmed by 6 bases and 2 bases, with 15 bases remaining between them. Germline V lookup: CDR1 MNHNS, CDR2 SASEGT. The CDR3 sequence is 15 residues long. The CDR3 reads CASSAGTRYTDTQYF. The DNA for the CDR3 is TGTGCCAGCAGCGCCGGTACTAGGTACACAGATACGCAGTATTTT.

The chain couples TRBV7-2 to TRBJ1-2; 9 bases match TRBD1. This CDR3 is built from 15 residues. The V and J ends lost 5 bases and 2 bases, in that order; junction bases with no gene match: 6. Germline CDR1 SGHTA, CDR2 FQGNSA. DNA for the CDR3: TGTGCCAGCAGCCCCGGGACAGGGCGGAACTATGGCTACACCTTC. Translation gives CASSPGTGRNYGYTF.

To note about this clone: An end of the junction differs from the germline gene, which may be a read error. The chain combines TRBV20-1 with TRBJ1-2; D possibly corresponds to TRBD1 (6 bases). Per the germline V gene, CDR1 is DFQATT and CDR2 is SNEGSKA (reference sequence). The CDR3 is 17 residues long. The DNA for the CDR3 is TGCAGTACTAGGGATGCTGACGGTGGTGGGGGGGCATATGGCTACACCTTC. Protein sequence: CSTRDADGGGGAYGYTF.

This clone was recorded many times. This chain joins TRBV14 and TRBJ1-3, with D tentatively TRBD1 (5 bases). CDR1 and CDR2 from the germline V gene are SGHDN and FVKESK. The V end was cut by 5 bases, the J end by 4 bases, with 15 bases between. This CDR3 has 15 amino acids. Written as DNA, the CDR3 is TGTGCCAGCAGCGGGGGACTTCACTACGGAAACACCATATATTTT. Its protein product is CASSGGLHYGNTIYF.

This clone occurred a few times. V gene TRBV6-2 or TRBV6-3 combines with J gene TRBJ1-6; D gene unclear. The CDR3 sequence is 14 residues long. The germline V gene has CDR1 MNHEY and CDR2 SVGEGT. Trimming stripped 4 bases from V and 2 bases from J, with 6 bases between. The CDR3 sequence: CASSFTAYNSPLHF. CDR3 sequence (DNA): TGTGCCAGCAGTTTTACAGCCTATAATTCACCCCTCCACTTT.

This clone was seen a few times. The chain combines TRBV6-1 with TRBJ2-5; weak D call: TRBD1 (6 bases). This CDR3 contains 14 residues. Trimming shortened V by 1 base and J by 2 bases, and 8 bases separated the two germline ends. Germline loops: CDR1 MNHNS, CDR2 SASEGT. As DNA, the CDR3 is TGTGCCAGCAGTGAAGGGACAGATCAAGAGACCCAGTACTTC. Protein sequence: CASSEGTDQETQYF.

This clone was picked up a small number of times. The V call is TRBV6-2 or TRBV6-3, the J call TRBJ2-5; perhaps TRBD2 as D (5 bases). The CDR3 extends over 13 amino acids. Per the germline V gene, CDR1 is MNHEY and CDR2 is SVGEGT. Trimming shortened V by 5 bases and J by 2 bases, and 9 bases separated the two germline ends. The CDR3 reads CASSPDYQETQYF. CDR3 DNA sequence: TGTGCCAGCAGTCCCGACTATCAAGAGACCCAGTACTTC.

CDR3 amino acids: CATSDSGTGGELFF. The CDR3 DNA follows: TGTGCCACCAGTGACTCCGGTACGGGTGGGGAGCTGTTTTTT. The chain has TRBV24-1 and TRBJ2-2; D is unresolved. V was shortened by 4 bases and J by 8 bases, with 13 bases between the two germline ends. Germline CDR1 is KGHDR and CDR2 is SFDVKD. This CDR3 region has 14 residues.

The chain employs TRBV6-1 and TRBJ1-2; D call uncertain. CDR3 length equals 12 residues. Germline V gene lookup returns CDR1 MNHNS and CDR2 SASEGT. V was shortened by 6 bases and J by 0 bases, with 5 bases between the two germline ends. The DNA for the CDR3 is TGTGCCAGCAGCGGGTCTAACTATGGCTACACCTTC. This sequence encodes CASSGSNYGYTF.